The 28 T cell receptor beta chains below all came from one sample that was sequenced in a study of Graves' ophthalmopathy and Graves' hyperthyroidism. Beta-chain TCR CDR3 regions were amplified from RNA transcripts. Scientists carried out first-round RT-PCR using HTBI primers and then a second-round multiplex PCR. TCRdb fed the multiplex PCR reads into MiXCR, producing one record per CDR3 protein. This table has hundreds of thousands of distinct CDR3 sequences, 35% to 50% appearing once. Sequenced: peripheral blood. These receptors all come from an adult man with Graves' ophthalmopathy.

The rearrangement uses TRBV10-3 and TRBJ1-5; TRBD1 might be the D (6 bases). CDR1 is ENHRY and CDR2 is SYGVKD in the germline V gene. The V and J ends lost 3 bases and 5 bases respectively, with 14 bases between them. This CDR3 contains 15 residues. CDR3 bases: TGTGCCATCAGTGAAGATGTGGGGGGCCATCAGCCCCAGCATTTT. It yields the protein CAISEDVGGHQPQHF.

The CDR3 DNA follows: TGCGCCAGCAGCCAAGAGGCACCGAACACTGAAGCTTTCTTT. Protein: CASSQEAPNTEAFF. The chain uses TRBV4-3 and TRBJ1-1; D remains unclear. Germline CDR1 is LGHNA and CDR2 is YSLEER. Trimming took off 0 bases at V and 1 base at J, with 6 bases between the two ends. The CDR3 loop spans 14 amino acids.

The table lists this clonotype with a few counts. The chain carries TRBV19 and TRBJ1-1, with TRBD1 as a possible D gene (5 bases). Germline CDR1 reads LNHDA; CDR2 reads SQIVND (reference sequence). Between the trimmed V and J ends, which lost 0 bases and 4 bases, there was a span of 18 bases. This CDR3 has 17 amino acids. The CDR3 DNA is TGTGCCAGTAGTATAGATAAGGGCCCACGGGGGAGCACTGAAGCTTTCTTT. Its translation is CASSIDKGPRGSTEAFF.

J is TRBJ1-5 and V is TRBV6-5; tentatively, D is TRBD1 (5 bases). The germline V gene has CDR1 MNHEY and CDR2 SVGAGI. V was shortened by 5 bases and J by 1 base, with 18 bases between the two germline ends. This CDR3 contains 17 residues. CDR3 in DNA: TGTGCCAGCAGTGGGGGACCGGGATCCACAAGCAATCAGCCCCAGCATTTT. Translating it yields CASSGGPGSTSNQPQHF.

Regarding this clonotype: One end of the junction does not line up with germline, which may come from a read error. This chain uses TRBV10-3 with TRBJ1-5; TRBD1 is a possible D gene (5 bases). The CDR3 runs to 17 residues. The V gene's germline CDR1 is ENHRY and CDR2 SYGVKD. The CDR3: CASSFGTAEYSNQPQHF. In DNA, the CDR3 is TGTGCCAGCAGTTTCGGGACGGCCGAATATAGCAATCAGCCCCAGCATTTT.

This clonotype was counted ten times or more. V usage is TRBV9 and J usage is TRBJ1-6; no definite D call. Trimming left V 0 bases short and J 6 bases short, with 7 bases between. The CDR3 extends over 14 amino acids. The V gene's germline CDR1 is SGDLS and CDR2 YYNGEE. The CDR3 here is CASSVEEANSPLHF. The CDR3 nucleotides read TGTGCCAGCAGCGTAGAGGAGGCTAATTCACCCCTCCACTTT.

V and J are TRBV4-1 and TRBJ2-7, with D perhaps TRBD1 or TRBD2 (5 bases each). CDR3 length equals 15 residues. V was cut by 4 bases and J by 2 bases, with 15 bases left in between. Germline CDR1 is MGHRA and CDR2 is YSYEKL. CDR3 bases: TGCGCCAGCAGCCCGAGGGACGGGTTGACCTACGAGCAGTACTTC. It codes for CASSPRDGLTYEQYF.

CDR3 bases: TGTGCCAGCAGTGATAAGGATTGGGGCGTTGGGCTAAGCTATGGCTACACCTTC. Translated: CASSDKDWGVGLSYGYTF. J is TRBJ1-2 and V is TRBV25-1, with D perhaps matching TRBD1 (5 bases). The CDR3 spans 18 residues. CDR1 MGHDK and CDR2 SYGVNS come from the germline V gene. The V gene lost 3 bases and the J gene lost 4 bases, with 24 bases spanning the gap.

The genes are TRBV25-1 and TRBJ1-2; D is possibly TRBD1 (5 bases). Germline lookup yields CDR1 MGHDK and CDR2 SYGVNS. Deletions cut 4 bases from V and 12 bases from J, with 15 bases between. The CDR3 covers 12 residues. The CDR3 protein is CASSGGLGDHTF. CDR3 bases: TGTGCCAGCAGTGGGGGACTGGGAGACCACACCTTC.

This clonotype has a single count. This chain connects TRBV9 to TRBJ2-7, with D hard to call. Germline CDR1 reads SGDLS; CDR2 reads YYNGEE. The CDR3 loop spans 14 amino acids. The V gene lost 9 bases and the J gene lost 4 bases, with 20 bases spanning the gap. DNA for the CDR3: TGTGCCACCTTTTATCGTGGCAAGGCATACGAGCAGTACTTC. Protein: CATFYRGKAYEQYF.

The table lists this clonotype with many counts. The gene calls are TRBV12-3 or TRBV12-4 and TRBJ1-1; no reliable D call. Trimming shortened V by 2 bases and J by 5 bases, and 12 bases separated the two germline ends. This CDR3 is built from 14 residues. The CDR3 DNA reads TGTGCCAGCAGTTTAACGGGAGGGATTACTGAAGCTTTCTTT. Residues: CASSLTGGITEAFF.

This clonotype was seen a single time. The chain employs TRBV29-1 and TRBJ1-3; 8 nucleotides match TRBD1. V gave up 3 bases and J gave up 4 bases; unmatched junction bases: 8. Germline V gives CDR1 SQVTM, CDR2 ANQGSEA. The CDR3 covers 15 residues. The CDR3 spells CSVDNTQGVGNTIYF. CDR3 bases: TGCAGCGTTGACAACACACAGGGGGTGGGAAACACCATATATTTT.

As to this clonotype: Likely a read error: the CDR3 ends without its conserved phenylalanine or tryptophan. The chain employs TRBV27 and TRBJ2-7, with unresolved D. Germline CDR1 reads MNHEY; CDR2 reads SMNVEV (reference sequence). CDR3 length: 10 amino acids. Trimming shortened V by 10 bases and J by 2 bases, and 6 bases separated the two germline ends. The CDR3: CAIKPYEQYL. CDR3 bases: TGTGCCATCAAGCCCTACGAGCAGTACCTC.

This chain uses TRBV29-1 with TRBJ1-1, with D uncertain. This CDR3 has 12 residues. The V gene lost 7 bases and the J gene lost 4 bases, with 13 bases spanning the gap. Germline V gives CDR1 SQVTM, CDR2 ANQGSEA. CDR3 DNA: TGCAGCGGTGGGCGGGGAGGCACTGAAGCTTTCTTT. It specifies CSGGRGGTEAFF.

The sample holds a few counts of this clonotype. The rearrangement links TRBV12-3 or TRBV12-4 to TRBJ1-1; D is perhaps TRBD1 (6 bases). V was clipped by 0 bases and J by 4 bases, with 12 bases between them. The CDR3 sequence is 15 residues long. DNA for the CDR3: TGTGCCAGCAGTTTAGCGGGGGCGGCCGTCACTGAAGCTTTCTTT. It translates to CASSLAGAAVTEAFF.

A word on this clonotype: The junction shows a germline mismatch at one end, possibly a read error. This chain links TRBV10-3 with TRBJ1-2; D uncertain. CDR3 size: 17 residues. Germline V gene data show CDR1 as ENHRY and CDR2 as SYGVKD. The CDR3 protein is CASSFTRSEGGPGGYTF. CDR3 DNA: TGTGCCAGCAGTTTCACACGGTCGGAAGGCGGGCCCGGGGGCTACACCTTC.

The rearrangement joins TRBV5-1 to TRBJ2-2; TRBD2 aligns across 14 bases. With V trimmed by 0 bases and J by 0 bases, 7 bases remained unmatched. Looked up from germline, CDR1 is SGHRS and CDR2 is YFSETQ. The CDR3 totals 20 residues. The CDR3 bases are TGCGCCAGCAGCTTGGCCCCGGGACTAGCGGGAGAGCCGAACACCGGGGAGCTGTTTTTT. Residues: CASSLAPGLAGEPNTGELFF.

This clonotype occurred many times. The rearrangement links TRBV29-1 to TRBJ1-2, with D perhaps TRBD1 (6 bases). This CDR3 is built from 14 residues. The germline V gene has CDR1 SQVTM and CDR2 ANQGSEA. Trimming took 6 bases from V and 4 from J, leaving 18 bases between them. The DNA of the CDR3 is TGCAGCGTCCCACCGGGACATTCAGCCTATGGCTACACCTTC. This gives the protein CSVPPGHSAYGYTF.

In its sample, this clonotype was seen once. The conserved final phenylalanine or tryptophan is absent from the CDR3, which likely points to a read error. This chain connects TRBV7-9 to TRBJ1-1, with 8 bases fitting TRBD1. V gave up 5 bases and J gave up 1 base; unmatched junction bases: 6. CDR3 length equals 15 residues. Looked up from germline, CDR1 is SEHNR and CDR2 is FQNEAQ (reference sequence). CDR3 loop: CASSRFRGPNTEAFC. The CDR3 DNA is TGTGCCAGCAGCCGATTCAGGGGGCCGAACACTGAAGCTTTCTGT.

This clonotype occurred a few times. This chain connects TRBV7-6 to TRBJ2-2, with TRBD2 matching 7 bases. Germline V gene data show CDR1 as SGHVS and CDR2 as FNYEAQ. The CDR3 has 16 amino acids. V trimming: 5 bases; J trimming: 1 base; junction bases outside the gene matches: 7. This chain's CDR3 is CASSPKTSLNTGELFF. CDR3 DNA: TGTGCCAGCAGCCCTAAGACTAGCCTGAACACCGGGGAGCTGTTTTTT. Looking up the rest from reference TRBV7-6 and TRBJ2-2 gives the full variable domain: GAGVSQSPRYKVTKRGQDVALRCDPISGHVSLYWYRQALGQGPEFLTYFNYEAQQDKSGLPNDRFSAERPEGSISTLTIQRTEQRDSAMYRCASSPKTSLNTGELFFGEGSRLTVL.

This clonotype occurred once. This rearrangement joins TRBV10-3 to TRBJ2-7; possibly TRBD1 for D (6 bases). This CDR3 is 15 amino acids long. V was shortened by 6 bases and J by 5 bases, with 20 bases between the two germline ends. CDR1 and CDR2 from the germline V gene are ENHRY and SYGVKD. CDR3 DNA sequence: TGTGCCATCAGGGCCGTAGGGGGTACGGTAAACGAGCAGTACTTC. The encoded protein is CAIRAVGGTVNEQYF.

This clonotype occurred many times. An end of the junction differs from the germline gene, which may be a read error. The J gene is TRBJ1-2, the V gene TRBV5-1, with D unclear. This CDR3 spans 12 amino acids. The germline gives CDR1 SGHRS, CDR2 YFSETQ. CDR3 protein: CASSLDGNGYTF. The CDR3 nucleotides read TGTGCCAGCAGCCTGGACGGGAATGGCTACACCTTC.

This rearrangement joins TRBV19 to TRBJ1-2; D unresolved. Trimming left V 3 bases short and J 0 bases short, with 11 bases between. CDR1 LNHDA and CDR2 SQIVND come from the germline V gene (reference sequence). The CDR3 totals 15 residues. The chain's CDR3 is CASSIPGRANYGYTF. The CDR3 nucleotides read TGTGCCAGTAGTATCCCCGGACGCGCTAACTATGGCTACACCTTC.

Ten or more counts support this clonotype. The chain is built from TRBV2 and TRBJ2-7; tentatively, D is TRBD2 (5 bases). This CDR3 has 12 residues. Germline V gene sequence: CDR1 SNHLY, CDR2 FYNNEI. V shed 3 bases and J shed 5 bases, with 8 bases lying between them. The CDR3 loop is CASSEGENEQYF. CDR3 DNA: TGTGCCAGCAGTGAGGGAGAAAACGAGCAGTACTTC.

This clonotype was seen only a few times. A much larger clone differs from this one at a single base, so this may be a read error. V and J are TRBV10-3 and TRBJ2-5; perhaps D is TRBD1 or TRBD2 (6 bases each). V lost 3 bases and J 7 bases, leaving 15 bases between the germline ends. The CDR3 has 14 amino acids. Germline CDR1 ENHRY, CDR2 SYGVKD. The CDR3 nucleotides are TGTGCCATCAGTGACTCGGGGGCTTCAGGGACCCAGTACTTC. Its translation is CAISDSGASGTQYF.

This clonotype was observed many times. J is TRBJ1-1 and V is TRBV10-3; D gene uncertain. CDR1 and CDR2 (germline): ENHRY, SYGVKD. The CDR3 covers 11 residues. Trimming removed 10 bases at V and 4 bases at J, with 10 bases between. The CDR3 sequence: CATMESTEAFF. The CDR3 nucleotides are TGTGCCACCATGGAGTCCACTGAAGCTTTCTTT.

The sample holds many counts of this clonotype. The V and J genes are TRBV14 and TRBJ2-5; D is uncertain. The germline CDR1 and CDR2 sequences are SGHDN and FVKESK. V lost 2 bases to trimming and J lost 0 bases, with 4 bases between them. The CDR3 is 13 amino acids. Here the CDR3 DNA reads TGTGCCAGCAGCCAAAGTTACCAAGAGACCCAGTACTTC. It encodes CASSQSYQETQYF.

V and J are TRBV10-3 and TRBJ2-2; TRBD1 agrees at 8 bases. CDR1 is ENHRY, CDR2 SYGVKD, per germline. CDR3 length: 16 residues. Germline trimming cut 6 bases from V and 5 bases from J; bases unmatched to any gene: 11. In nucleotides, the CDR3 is TGTGCCATCAGCCAACGCCAGGGGGCTCGGACCGGGGAGCTGTTTTTT. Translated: CAISQRQGARTGELFF.